This T cell receptor beta chain appears in the sequencing data of a study of CXCR3-negative and CXCR3-positive naive CD8 T cells. Study observations and caveats: A higher hydrophobicity marked the TRB CDR3s of CXCR3-positive naive cells versus CXCR3-negative naive cells. Both naive subsets showed comparably high diversity, and memory CD8+ cells showed much lower diversity. Memory, not naive, CXCR3-negative and CXCR3-positive cells differed in TRBV-TRBJ usage.

Naive CD8+ T cells were CD45RO-CCR7+CD27+CD95-. Notes on this clonotype: Its specificity is not known.

In preparing the TRB cDNA libraries, 5' RACE with UMI labels was used. TCRdb reprocessed the 5' RACE reads; each CDR3 protein has one entry and no DNA is given. The sample holds under 85,000 distinct CDR3 sequences. The CDR3 loop spans 13 amino acids. CDR1 is MDHEN, CDR2 SYDVKM, per germline. The source is a human donor in good health. Some clones in this sample may be carry-over from other donors' samples. The sequenced sample was naive CXCR3+ CD8+ T cells from blood. The subset: CD45RO-CCR7+CD27+CD95- naive CD8+ T cells expressing CXCR3 (TNR3+). This chain joins TRBV28 and TRBJ2-2; TCRdb indicates TRBD1, and absent DNA this call remains unverified. CDR3 sequence reads: CAGGAENTGELFF.